The 16 T cell receptor beta chains listed next were all sequenced from one sample in a study of T cell repertoires in cytomegalovirus infection (dated by TCRdb to about 2019). Sequencer: Illumina HiSeq 1500. TCRdb ran its own pipeline on the public reads, namely fastp trimming at Q25 and MiXCR clone calling, and kept in-frame beta chains. Rows with one shared CDR3 protein collapse into an entry with the most common genes and DNA. The sample table shows around 140,000 distinct CDR3 sequences, and 5.5% to 8% are seen once. The ten largest make up approximately 18% of the sample. Sequenced input: PBMCs. The receptor source for this set is a human donor in good health (CMV status not recorded). Some clones in this sample may be carry-over from other donors' samples.

This clonotype has at least ten counts. This chain's CDR3 is CASSSGQGPTSYEQYF. The CDR3 coding sequence is TGTGCCAGCAGCTCTGGTCAGGGTCCTACCTCCTACGAGCAGTACTTC. V gene TRBV11-3 combines with J gene TRBJ2-7; D perhaps matches TRBD1 (5 bases). The CDR3 covers 16 residues. V dropped 4 bases and J dropped 0 bases, with 16 bases sitting between them. Germline V gene sequence: CDR1 SGHNT, CDR2 YENEEA.

This clonotype was detected many times. This chain connects TRBV12-3 or TRBV12-4 to TRBJ1-6; 7 nucleotides match TRBD1. CDR3 length: 14 residues. V shed 7 bases and J 7 bases; nucleotides not matched to a gene: 7. CDR3 nucleotide sequence: TGTGCCAGCACCCCGACAGGGCACAATTCACCCCTCCACTTT. This encodes CASTPTGHNSPLHF.

This clonotype was observed at least ten times. The chain carries TRBV7-2 and TRBJ1-1; unclear D gene. The CDR3 length is 15 residues. Germline CDR1 is SGHTA and CDR2 is FQGNSA. The germline V and J ends were trimmed by 2 bases and 0 bases, with 10 bases remaining between them. CDR3 residues: CASSLPAVLNTEAFF. CDR3 in DNA: TGTGCCAGCAGCTTACCGGCTGTTTTGAACACTGAAGCTTTCTTT. Drawing the rest from reference TRBV7-2 and TRBJ1-1, the complete variable domain is GAGVSQSPSNKVTEKGKDVELRCDPISGHTALYWYRQSLGQGLEFLIYFQGNSAPDKSGLPSDRFSAERTGGSVSTLTIQRTQQEDSAVYLCASSLPAVLNTEAFFGQGTRLTVV.

This chain connects TRBV7-9 to TRBJ2-7; weak D call: TRBD1 (5 bases). The V end lost 4 bases, the J end lost 1 base, and 11 bases lay between the germline ends. CDR3 length equals 14 residues. From germline, CDR1 is SEHNR and CDR2 FQNEAQ (reference sequence). As DNA, the CDR3 is TGTGCCAGCAGCTCCCTCCAGGGATCCTACGAGCAGTACTTC. Its protein is CASSSLQGSYEQYF.

The table lists this clonotype with many counts. The chain employs TRBV7-9 and TRBJ1-4; TRBD1 might be the D (6 bases). Germline lookup yields CDR1 SEHNR and CDR2 FQNEAQ (reference sequence). This CDR3 has 14 amino acids. V lost 3 bases and J lost 1, with 6 bases in between. In DNA form, the CDR3 reads TGTGCCAGCAGCTTCAGGGGAACTAATGAAAAACTGTTTTTT. Protein product: CASSFRGTNEKLFF.

This clonotype was detected a few times. Here the CDR3 DNA reads TGCGCCAGCAGTCAAAATCAGCCCCAGCATTTT. It encodes CASSQNQPQHF. V and J are TRBV23-1 and TRBJ1-5; the D is unclear. TRBV23-1 is flagged as an ORF with uncertain function. Trimming pared 2 bases from V and 4 bases from J, leaving 0 bases between. This CDR3 is built from 11 residues.

This clonotype is medium-sized by share. The V gene is TRBV7-2, the J gene TRBJ2-3; a weak D match, TRBD1 (6 bases). This CDR3 is 16 amino acids long. Germline lookup yields CDR1 SGHTA and CDR2 FQGNSA. V lost 4 bases, J lost 2 bases, and 16 bases lay in between. CDR3 bases: TGTGCCAGCAGCTCCCAGGGGCGGGCCCCCACAGATACGCAGTATTTT. Its protein is CASSSQGRAPTDTQYF.

This clonotype was counted between two and nine times. The V and J genes are TRBV20-1 and TRBJ2-1, with D tentatively TRBD2 (5 bases). The V and J ends lost 5 bases and 2 bases respectively, with 16 bases between them. The germline gives CDR1 DFQATT, CDR2 SNEGSKA (reference sequence). The CDR3 consists of 15 residues. CDR3 region: CSAEGAEVPYNEQFF. In DNA form, the CDR3 reads TGCAGTGCTGAGGGTGCAGAGGTCCCCTACAATGAGCAGTTCTTC.

Points on this clonotype: This may arise from a read error, as a much more abundant clone is one base away. This chain connects TRBV2 to TRBJ2-3; 10 bases are shared with TRBD1. The V gene end was trimmed by 6 bases and the J gene end by 1 base; junction bases not matched to a gene: 1. Germline V gene sequence: CDR1 SNHLY, CDR2 FYNNEI. The CDR3 totals 14 residues. As DNA, the CDR3 is TGTGCCAGCAGCGGGACAGGGGGCACAGATACGCAGTATTTT. It encodes CASSGTGGTDTQYF.

This clonotype was recorded many times. This chain uses TRBV7-2 with TRBJ1-2, with D uncertain. From germline, CDR1 is SGHTA and CDR2 FQGNSA. The CDR3 sequence is 13 residues long. V was pared by 2 bases and J by 8 bases, with 12 bases between. In nucleotides, the CDR3 is TGTGCCAGCAGCTTACGGGGTAAAGGCGGCTACACCTTC. As protein: CASSLRGKGGYTF.

This clonotype was detected ten times or more. V and J are TRBV5-1 and TRBJ2-3, with 14 bases that match TRBD2. The germline V gene has CDR1 SGHRS and CDR2 YFSETQ. The V segment lost 4 bases and the J segment 5 bases; nucleotides outside the gene matches: 3. The CDR3 consists of 15 residues. As DNA, the CDR3 is TGCGCCAGCAGCCCGGGACTAGCGGGGGTAGATACGCAGTATTTT. Its translation: CASSPGLAGVDTQYF.

This clonotype was found many times. CDR3 nucleotide sequence: TGTGCCAGCAGCTTGCAGTCCAATCAGCCCCAGCATTTT. The encoded protein is CASSLQSNQPQHF. The V call is TRBV7-2, the J call TRBJ1-5; D gene unclear. The CDR3 has 13 residues. Per germline, CDR1 SGHTA and CDR2 FQGNSA. Trimming removed 3 bases from V and 3 bases from J, with 6 bases in between.

This clonotype was recorded many times. This chain connects TRBV14 to TRBJ2-3; D uncertain. Per germline, CDR1 SGHDN and CDR2 FVKESK. The CDR3 runs to 15 residues. The V and J ends lost 3 bases and 1 base respectively, with 11 bases between them. CDR3 in amino acids: CASSQHSLRTDTQYF. Here the CDR3 DNA reads TGTGCCAGCAGCCAGCACTCCTTGCGCACAGATACGCAGTATTTT. Complete variable domain (other parts from reference TRBV14 and TRBJ2-3): EAGVTQFPSHSVIEKGQTVTLRCDPISGHDNLYWYRRVMGKEIKFLLHFVKESKQDESGMPNNRFLAERTGGTYSTLKVQPAELEDSGVYFCASSQHSLRTDTQYFGPGTRLTVL.

There are many counts of this clonotype. The genes are TRBV2 and TRBJ2-2; no definite D call. Trimming took off 8 bases at V and 1 base at J, with 8 bases between the two ends. The germline gives CDR1 SNHLY, CDR2 FYNNEI. The CDR3 is 13 amino acids. This chain's CDR3 is CASFTVNTGELFF. The CDR3 DNA reads TGTGCCAGCTTTACAGTGAACACCGGGGAGCTGTTTTTT.

The sample holds many counts of this clonotype. The chain joins TRBV28 to TRBJ2-3, with TRBD2 as a possible D gene (7 bases). The germline gives CDR1 MDHEN, CDR2 SYDVKM. The CDR3 has 17 amino acids. V lost 6 bases to trimming and J lost 6 bases, with 25 bases between them. The CDR3 region has the DNA TGTGCCAGCAGCCTCCATCCTATGGCGGGGGCCCCGGATACGCAGTATTTT. It encodes CASSLHPMAGAPDTQYF.

This clonotype showed up just a few times. The J gene is TRBJ1-4, the V gene TRBV5-5; no firm D call. This CDR3 comprises 16 residues. Germline CDR1 is SGHKS and CDR2 is YYEKEE (reference sequence). Deletions cut 4 bases from V and 2 bases from J, with 15 bases between. The CDR3 loop is CASSLDPLGTNEKLFF. The CDR3 bases are TGTGCCAGCAGCCTAGATCCCCTCGGGACTAATGAAAAACTGTTTTTT.